This TCR beta chain was sequenced during a study of Ad26.COV2.S vaccination and SARS-CoV-2 variants. About the study: Of the COV1001 trial arms, the Ad26.COV2.S arm included the donor.

Indicated treatment: about 20 received Ad26.COV2.S at low or high dose, single or two shots; a few received placebo; per-sample allocation not given. Samples analyzed were those drawn on day 63 after the first vaccine or placebo injection. V lost 5 bases to trimming and J lost 3 bases, with 19 bases between them. The CDR3 runs 16 residues. The germline CDR1 and CDR2 sequences are SGHAT and FQNNGV. Repertoires were generated with immunoSEQ multiplex PCR, while TCRdb's copy carries only in-frame clones and drops some. The table has a few hundred thousand clones, about 83% seen once. Sequencing used peripheral blood, obtained in a trial of Ad26.COV2.S vaccine versus placebo. The chain is built from TRBV11-2 and TRBJ1-2; D may be TRBD1 (5 bases). This sequence originates from a person aged 18-65 years who received the Ad26.COV2.S COVID-19 vaccine or a placebo. In DNA, the CDR3 is TGTGCCAGCAGCCCGGTTAAGGGGAAGGGCTACTATGGCTACACCTTC. This gives the protein CASSPVKGKGYYGYTF.